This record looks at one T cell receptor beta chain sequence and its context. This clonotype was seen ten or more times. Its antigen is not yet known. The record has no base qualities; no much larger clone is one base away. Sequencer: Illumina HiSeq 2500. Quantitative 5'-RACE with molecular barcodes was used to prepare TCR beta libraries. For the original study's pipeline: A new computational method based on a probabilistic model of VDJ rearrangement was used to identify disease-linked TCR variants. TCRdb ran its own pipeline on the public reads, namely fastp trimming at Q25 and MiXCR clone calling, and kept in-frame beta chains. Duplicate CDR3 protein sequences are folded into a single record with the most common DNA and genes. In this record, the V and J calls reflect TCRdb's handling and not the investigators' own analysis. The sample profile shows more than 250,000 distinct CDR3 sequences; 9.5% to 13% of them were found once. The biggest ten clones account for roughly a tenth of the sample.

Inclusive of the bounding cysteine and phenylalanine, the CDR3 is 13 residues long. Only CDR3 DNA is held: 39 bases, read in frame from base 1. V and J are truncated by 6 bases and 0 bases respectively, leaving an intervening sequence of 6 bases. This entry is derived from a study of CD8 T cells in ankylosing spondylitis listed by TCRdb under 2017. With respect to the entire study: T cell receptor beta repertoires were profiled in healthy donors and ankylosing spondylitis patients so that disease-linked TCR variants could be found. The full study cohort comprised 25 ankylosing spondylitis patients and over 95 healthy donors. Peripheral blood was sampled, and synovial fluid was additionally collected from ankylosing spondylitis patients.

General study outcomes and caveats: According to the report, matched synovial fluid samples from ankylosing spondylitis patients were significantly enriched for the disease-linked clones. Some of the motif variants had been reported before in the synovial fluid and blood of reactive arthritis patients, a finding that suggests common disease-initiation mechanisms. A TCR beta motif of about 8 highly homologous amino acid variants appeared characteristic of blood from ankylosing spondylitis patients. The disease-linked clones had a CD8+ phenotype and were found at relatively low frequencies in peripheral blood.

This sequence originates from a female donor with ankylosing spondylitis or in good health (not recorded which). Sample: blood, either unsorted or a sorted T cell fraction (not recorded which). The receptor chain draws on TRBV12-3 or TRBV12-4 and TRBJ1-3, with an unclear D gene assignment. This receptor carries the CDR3 CASRRSSGNTIYF. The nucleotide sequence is TGTGCCAGCAGAAGAAGCTCTGGAAACACCATATATTTT.